Each of the 3 T cell receptor beta chains below was sequenced from the same sample in a study of T cell responses to AZD1222 COVID-19 vaccine. Sequencing was performed with immunoSEQ multiplex PCR; in TCRdb, only in-frame clones are kept and a portion is missing. This table holds more than 70,000 clones, 70% to 90% found once. Sequencing used peripheral blood, obtained on day 0 of MenACWY control vaccination. These receptors were collected from an adult in good health.

V usage is TRBV4-3 and J usage is TRBJ1-1, with D perhaps TRBD1 (5 bases). CDR3 length equals 14 residues. CDR1 and CDR2 (germline): LGHNA, YSLEER. V shed 0 bases and J shed 8 bases, with 13 bases lying between them. Here the CDR3 reads CASSQDYGTKEAFF. The CDR3, as DNA: TGCGCCAGCAGCCAAGATTACGGGACCAAGGAAGCTTTCTTT.

This clone was counted only a few times. This chain joins TRBV9 and TRBJ1-3, with D possibly matching TRBD1 (5 bases). The germline CDR1 and CDR2 sequences are SGDLS and YYNGEE. V lost 0 bases and J lost 3, with 10 bases in between. This CDR3 is built from 15 residues. In nucleotides, the CDR3 is TGTGCCAGCAGCGTAGATGGGACTTATGGAAACACCATATATTTT. This translates into CASSVDGTYGNTIYF.

V gene TRBV19 combines with J gene TRBJ1-1; maybe TRBD1 (5 bases). The CDR3 runs to 15 residues. The V gene lost 2 bases and the J gene lost 0 bases, with 10 bases spanning the gap. Germline V gene lookup returns CDR1 LNHDA and CDR2 SQIVND (reference sequence). This CDR3 is CASSISGTVNTEAFF. The CDR3 DNA follows: TGTGCCAGTAGTATATCCGGGACGGTGAACACTGAAGCTTTCTTT.